These 22 T cell receptor beta chains share one sample of origin, sequenced in a study of blood T cells in healthy people across ages. The second PCR ran about 6 to 11 cycles with a sample-barcoded 5' primer and J-beta primers. TCRdb recomputed calls from the 5' RACE reads with MiXCR, one row per CDR3 protein. The sample carries about 930,000 distinct CDR3 sequences, around 29% recorded once. These same records also appear under a second study, on T cells of mothers and their children.

Sequenced material: blood. The origin of the receptors is a woman aged 40 to 50 in good health.

The sample holds a few counts of this clonotype. The chain couples TRBV2 to TRBJ2-2; 9 nucleotides agree with TRBD1. The CDR3 loop spans 14 amino acids. Germline V gene data show CDR1 as SNHLY and CDR2 as FYNNEI. Trimming removed 6 bases from V and 7 bases from J; junction bases left unmatched: 6. The CDR3 reads CASRGQGGNGELFF. The CDR3 region has the DNA TGTGCCAGCAGGGGACAGGGTGGAAACGGGGAGCTGTTTTTT.

This clonotype was seen more than once but under ten times. The chain links TRBV3-1 to TRBJ2-4; 10 bases are shared with TRBD1. V shed 2 bases, J shed 6 bases, and the junction held 4 bases outside the gene matches. The CDR3 covers 15 residues. Germline CDR1 is LGHDT and CDR2 is YNNKEL (reference sequence). Written as DNA, the CDR3 is TGTGCCAGCAGCCAACCCGGGACAGGGGTAAACATTCAGTACTTC. Translated, it gives CASSQPGTGVNIQYF. Full variable domain (rest looked up from reference TRBV3-1 and TRBJ2-4): DTAVSQTPKYLVTQMGNDKSIKCEQNLGHDTMYWYKQDSKKFLKIMFSYNNKELIINETVPNRFSPKSPDKAHLNLHINSLELGDSAVYFCASSQPGTGVNIQYFGAGTRLSVL.

Comments on this clonotype: A much larger clone lies one base from this, so it may be a read error. V gene TRBV9 combines with J gene TRBJ2-1; the D gene is possibly TRBD1 (6 bases). CDR3 length: 13 residues. The germline V gene has CDR1 SGDLS and CDR2 YYNGEE. The ends were cut back, 10 bases at V and 10 bases at J, with 21 bases in the middle. The CDR3 nucleotides are TGTGCCGGCAATCAGGACAGCTTTGGGGAGCAGTTCTTC. The encoded protein is CAGNQDSFGEQFF.

This chain links TRBV4-3 with TRBJ1-2, with D unresolved. The germline V gene has CDR1 LGHNA and CDR2 YSLEER. This CDR3 comprises 15 residues. Trimming removed 0 bases from V and 4 bases from J, with 12 bases in between. CDR3 coding DNA: TGCGCCAGCAGCCAAGAACGAGGGTCTTCCTATGGCTACACCTTC. Protein: CASSQERGSSYGYTF.

This clonotype was detected a few times. The chain employs TRBV6-5 and TRBJ1-4; no reliable D call. Per the germline V gene, CDR1 is MNHEY and CDR2 is SVGAGI. V lost 6 bases to trimming and J lost 8 bases, with 16 bases between them. This CDR3 comprises 14 residues. In nucleotides, the CDR3 is TGTGCCAGCAGCACGACACCCCTGGGGGAAAAACTGTTTTTT. It yields the protein CASSTTPLGEKLFF.

The chain is built from TRBV7-2 and TRBJ2-2, with a weak D call TRBD1 (6 bases). The CDR3 sequence is 15 residues long. V lost 5 bases and J lost 1, with 11 bases in between. Germline CDR1 and CDR2: SGHTA and FQGNSA. For the CDR3, the DNA is TGTGCCAGCAGCGTTCACAGGGTGAACACCGGGGAGCTGTTTTTT. Encoded protein: CASSVHRVNTGELFF.

This clonotype showed up just a few times. The chain uses TRBV6-6 and TRBJ1-5; D gene uncertain. The germline V gene has CDR1 MNHNY and CDR2 SVGAGI (reference sequence). The V gene lost 8 bases and the J gene lost 0 bases, with 14 bases spanning the gap. This CDR3 comprises 15 residues. The CDR3: CASLPDANSNQPQHF. The CDR3 DNA sequence: TGTGCCAGCCTCCCCGATGCTAATAGCAATCAGCCCCAGCATTTT.

Of note for this clonotype: A much larger clone differs from this one at a single base, so this may be a read error. The chain links TRBV2 to TRBJ2-1; the D is unclear. The V gene lost 5 bases and the J gene lost 10 bases, with 12 bases spanning the gap. CDR3 size: 12 residues. The V gene's germline CDR1 is SNHLY and CDR2 FYNNEI. The CDR3 sequence: CASSYGFGEQFF. The CDR3 DNA reads as TGTGCCAGCAGTTACGGGTTTGGCGAGCAGTTCTTC.

This clonotype came up a few times. This rearrangement joins TRBV5-1 to TRBJ2-1; 10 bases fit TRBD2. This CDR3 is built from 18 residues. Germline CDR1 reads SGHRS; CDR2 reads YFSETQ. Unmatched junction bases numbered 21, after V lost 5 bases and J lost 10 bases. The CDR3 spells CASSHGAQRGGRVGEQFF. CDR3 in DNA: TGCGCCAGCAGTCACGGGGCGCAGCGGGGGGGCAGAGTCGGAGAGCAGTTCTTC.

The gene calls are TRBV5-1 and TRBJ2-7; possibly TRBD1 for D (6 bases). Germline CDR1 is SGHRS and CDR2 is YFSETQ. Deletions cut 4 bases from V and 5 bases from J, with 16 bases between. CDR3 length: 14 residues. CDR3 DNA: TGCGCCAGCAGCCATCCGAGATCAGGGGACGAGCAGTACTTC. This translates into CASSHPRSGDEQYF. Supplemented by reference TRBV5-1 and TRBJ2-7, the full variable domain reads KAGVTQTPRYLIKTRGQQVTLSCSPISGHRSVSWYQQTPGQGLQFLFEYFSETQRNKGNFPGRFSGRQFSNSRSEMNVSTLELGDSALYLCASSHPRSGDEQYFGPGTRLTVT.

The V gene is TRBV3-1, the J gene TRBJ2-5, with D perhaps matching TRBD2 (5 bases). This CDR3 has 16 residues. Germline V CDR1 and CDR2: LGHDT, YNNKEL (reference sequence). V was clipped by 0 bases and J by 5 bases, with 16 bases between them. CDR3 in DNA: TGTGCCAGCAGCCAAGAAGGGTGGCTAGCTCGGGAGACCCAGTACTTC. Its protein is CASSQEGWLARETQYF.

V gene TRBV7-2 combines with J gene TRBJ2-4, with a tentative D call TRBD2 (7 bases). CDR3 size: 14 residues. Trimming pared 1 base from V and 13 bases from J, leaving 17 bases between. Germline V CDR1 and CDR2: SGHTA, FQGNSA. The CDR3 nucleotides are TGTGCCAGCAGCTTAGGTGCGGGGGCGGAGGAGCAGTACTTC. It yields the protein CASSLGAGAEEQYF.

The J gene is TRBJ2-3, the V gene TRBV25-1; 8 bases line up with TRBD2. V trimming: 3 bases; J trimming: 3 bases; junction bases outside the gene matches: 8. CDR3 length: 16 amino acids. Looked up from germline, CDR1 is MGHDK and CDR2 is SYGVNS. This chain's CDR3 is CASSDPNGRGTDTQYF. Written as DNA, the CDR3 is TGTGCCAGCAGTGACCCAAACGGGAGGGGAACAGATACGCAGTATTTT.

The genes are TRBV10-2 and TRBJ2-7, with TRBD2 matching over 8 bases. The CDR3 has 13 residues. Germline V gene lookup returns CDR1 WSHSY and CDR2 SAAADI. Unmatched junction bases numbered 12, after V lost 10 bases and J lost 7 bases. CDR3 protein: CATQGLGGSEQYF. The CDR3 DNA reads TGCGCCACCCAGGGACTAGGGGGGAGTGAGCAGTACTTC.

Turning to this clonotype: This sequence may be a read error, since a much larger clone differs from it by one base. V is TRBV5-6 and J is TRBJ2-5, with a possible D match to TRBD2 (5 bases). This CDR3 region has 13 residues. Germline V lookup: CDR1 SGHDT, CDR2 YYEEEE. The V and J ends lost 4 bases and 9 bases respectively, with 16 bases between them. The CDR3 region has the DNA TGTGCCAGCAGCCGACGGGGAATGGAGTCCCAGTACTTC. This translates into CASSRRGMESQYF.

This clonotype has just a few counts. The chain has TRBV11-2 and TRBJ2-1, with 7 bases lining up with TRBD2. This CDR3 has 17 residues. The V and J ends lost 4 bases and 3 bases, in that order; junction bases with no gene match: 12. Per the germline V gene, CDR1 is SGHAT and CDR2 is FQNNGV. Here the CDR3 DNA reads TGTGCCAGCAGCTCCCCCTCGACTAGCCGATACTACAATGAGCAGTTCTTC. It yields the protein CASSSPSTSRYYNEQFF.

This clonotype has only one observation. V gene TRBV29-1 combines with J gene TRBJ1-1; D is uncertain. V lost 2 bases and J 5 bases, leaving 6 bases between the germline ends. Germline V gives CDR1 SQVTM, CDR2 ANQGSEA. The CDR3 spans 11 residues. As DNA, the CDR3 is TGCAGCGTTGAAAAAGGGACTGAAGCTTTCTTT. This codes for CSVEKGTEAFF.

Worth noting for this clonotype: A single base separates this from a much larger clone, so it may be a read error. The chain has TRBV10-3 and TRBJ2-7; no clear D gene. The V end was cut by 6 bases, the J end by 5 bases, with 2 bases between. The CDR3 has 9 residues. Germline V CDR1 and CDR2: ENHRY, SYGVKD. The DNA for the CDR3 is TGTGCCATCAGGGACGAGCAGTACTTC. Protein sequence: CAIRDEQYF.

This clonotype has only one observation. This rearrangement joins TRBV7-3 to TRBJ2-1; no clear D gene. Looked up from germline, CDR1 is SGHTA and CDR2 is FQGTGA. The V gene lost 1 base and the J gene lost 4 bases, with 14 bases spanning the gap. The CDR3 is 16 amino acids. The CDR3, as DNA: TGTGCCAGCAGCTTAATGGCCAATTTTAGGTACAATGAGCAGTTCTTC. It is translated as CASSLMANFRYNEQFF.

This clonotype has a count of ten or more. The chain combines TRBV6-5 with TRBJ1-2; 7 nucleotides line up with TRBD1. The CDR3 contains 13 residues. The junction had 3 bases not matched to a gene; V was cut back by 2 bases and J by 6 bases. Germline V CDR1 and CDR2: MNHEY, SVGAGI. The CDR3 DNA reads as TGTGCCAGCAGTTACCTCACAGGGGATGGCTACACCTTC. Translation: CASSYLTGDGYTF.

As to this clonotype: Given a much more abundant clone one base away, this may be a read error. The chain uses TRBV4-1 and TRBJ2-5; TRBD2 matches 7 bases. Germline V lookup: CDR1 MGHRA, CDR2 YSYEKL. The V segment lost 1 base and the J segment 11 bases; nucleotides outside the gene matches: 13. CDR3 length: 15 residues. CDR3 loop: CASSQGAQRGNEQYF. The CDR3 nucleotides read TGCGCCAGCAGCCAAGGAGCCCAGCGGGGAAATGAGCAGTACTTC.

About this clonotype itself: A much larger clone is a single base away; this may be a read error. The V and J genes are TRBV3-1 and TRBJ2-5; 14 nucleotides line up with TRBD2. The CDR3 extends over 15 amino acids. The junction had 10 bases not matched to a gene; V was cut back by 5 bases and J by 11 bases. From germline, CDR1 is LGHDT and CDR2 YNNKEL (reference sequence). The CDR3 is CASSGLAGGIYEQYF. CDR3 nucleotides: TGTGCCAGCAGCGGACTAGCGGGGGGCATCTATGAGCAGTACTTC.